This TCR beta chain is drawn from a study of cytomegalovirus exposure and HLA in healthy donors. PCR amplification relied on 60 Vbeta primers (plus 13 Jbeta primers). Only in-frame clones appear in the TCRdb table, and some are missing; sequencing was by immunoSEQ multiplex PCR. The data show roughly 100,000 clones, less than 85% seen once. The CDR3 is made up of 15 amino acids. J lost 4 bases, V lost 5 bases, and 7 bases had no gene match. Germline CDR1 is SGHDT and CDR2 is YYEEEE. The V and J genes are TRBV5-6 and TRBJ2-7, with 12 bases identical to TRBD2. The TCR originated in a man between 35 and 55 years old in good health and CMV-seropositive. The sequencing sample was made of PBMCs. The CDR3 here is CASSRLAGGRYEQYF. The CDR3 DNA reads TGTGCCAGCAGTCGGCTAGCGGGGGGGCGGTACGAGCAGTACTTC.